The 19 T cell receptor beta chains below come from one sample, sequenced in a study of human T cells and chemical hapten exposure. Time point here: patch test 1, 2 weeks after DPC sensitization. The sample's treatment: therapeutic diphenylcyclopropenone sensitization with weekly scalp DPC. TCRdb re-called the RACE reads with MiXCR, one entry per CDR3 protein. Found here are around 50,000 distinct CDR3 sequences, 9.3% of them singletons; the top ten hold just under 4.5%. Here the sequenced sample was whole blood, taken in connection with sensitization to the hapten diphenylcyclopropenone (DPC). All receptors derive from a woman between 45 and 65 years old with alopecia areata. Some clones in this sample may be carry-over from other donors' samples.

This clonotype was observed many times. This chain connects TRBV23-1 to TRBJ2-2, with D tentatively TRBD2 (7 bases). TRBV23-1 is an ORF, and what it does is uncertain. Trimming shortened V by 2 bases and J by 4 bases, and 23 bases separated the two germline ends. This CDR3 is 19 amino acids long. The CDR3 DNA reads TGCGCCAGCAGTCAACCGCTCCCCCACGGGGGGCGCGGCACCGGGGAGCTGTTTTTT. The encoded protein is CASSQPLPHGGRGTGELFF.

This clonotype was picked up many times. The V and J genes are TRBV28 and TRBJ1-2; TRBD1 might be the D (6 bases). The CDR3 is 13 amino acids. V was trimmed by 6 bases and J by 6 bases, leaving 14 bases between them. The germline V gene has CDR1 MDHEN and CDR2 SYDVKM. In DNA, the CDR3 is TGTGCCAGCAGAACCGAACAGGGAAATGGCTACACCTTC. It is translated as CASRTEQGNGYTF.

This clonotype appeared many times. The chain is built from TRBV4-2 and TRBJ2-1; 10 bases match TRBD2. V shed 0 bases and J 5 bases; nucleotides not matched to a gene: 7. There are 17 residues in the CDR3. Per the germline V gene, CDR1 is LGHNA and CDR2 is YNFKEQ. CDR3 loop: CASSQEQREGLNNEQFF. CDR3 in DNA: TGTGCCAGCAGCCAAGAGCAGCGGGAGGGCCTCAACAATGAGCAGTTCTTC.

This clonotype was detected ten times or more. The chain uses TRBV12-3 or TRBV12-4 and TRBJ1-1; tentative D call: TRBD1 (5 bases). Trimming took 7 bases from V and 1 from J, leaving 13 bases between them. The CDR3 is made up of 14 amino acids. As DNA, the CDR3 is TGTGCCAGCACCTGGGGCCAAGAGAACACTGAAGCTTTCTTT. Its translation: CASTWGQENTEAFF.

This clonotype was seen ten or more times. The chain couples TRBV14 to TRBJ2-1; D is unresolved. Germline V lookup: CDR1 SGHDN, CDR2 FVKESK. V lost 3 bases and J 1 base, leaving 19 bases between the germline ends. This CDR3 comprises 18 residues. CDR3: CASSQAAEWTLSYNEQFF. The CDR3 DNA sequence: TGTGCCAGCAGCCAGGCGGCCGAATGGACCCTGTCCTACAATGAGCAGTTCTTC.

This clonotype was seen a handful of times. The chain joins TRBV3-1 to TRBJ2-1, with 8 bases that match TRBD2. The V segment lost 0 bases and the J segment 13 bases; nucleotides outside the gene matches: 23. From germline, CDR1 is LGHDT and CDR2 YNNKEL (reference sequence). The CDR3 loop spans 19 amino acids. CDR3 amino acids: CASSQEGLAREAHADRQFF. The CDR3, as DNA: TGTGCCAGCAGCCAAGAGGGGCTTGCGCGGGAGGCCCACGCTGATCGTCAGTTCTTC.

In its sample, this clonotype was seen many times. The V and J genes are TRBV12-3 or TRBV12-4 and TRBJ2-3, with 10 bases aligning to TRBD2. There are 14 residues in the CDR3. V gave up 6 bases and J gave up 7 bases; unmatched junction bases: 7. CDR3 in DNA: TGTGCCAGCAGCTACGGGACTAGCGACCATACGCAGTATTTT. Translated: CASSYGTSDHTQYF.

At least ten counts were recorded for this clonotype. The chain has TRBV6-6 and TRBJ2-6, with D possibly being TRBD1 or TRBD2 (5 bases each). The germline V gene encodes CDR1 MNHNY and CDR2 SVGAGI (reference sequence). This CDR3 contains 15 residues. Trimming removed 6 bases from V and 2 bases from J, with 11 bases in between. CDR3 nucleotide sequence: TGTGCCAGCAGCCTACAGGAGGCTGGGGCCAACGTCCTGACTTTC. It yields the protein CASSLQEAGANVLTF.

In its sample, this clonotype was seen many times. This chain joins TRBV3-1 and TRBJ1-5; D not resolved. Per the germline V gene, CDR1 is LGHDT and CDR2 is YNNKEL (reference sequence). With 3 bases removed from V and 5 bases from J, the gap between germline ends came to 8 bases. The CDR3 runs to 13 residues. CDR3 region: CASSQGGDQPQHF. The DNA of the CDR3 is TGTGCCAGCAGCCAGGGAGGTGATCAGCCCCAGCATTTT.

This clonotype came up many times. The CDR3: CASRSERAIYEQYF. CDR3 nucleotides: TGTGCCAGCAGATCGGAGCGGGCCATCTACGAGCAGTACTTC. This chain links TRBV12-3 or TRBV12-4 with TRBJ2-7; D perhaps matches TRBD2 (6 bases). The ends were cut back, 6 bases at V and 3 bases at J, with 15 bases in the middle. The CDR3 length is 14 residues.

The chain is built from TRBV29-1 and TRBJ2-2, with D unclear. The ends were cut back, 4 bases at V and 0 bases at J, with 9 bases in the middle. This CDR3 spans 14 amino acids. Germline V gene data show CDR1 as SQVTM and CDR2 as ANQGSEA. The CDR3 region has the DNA TGCAGCGTTGTTGCGGTAGCGAACACCGGGGAGCTGTTTTTT. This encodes CSVVAVANTGELFF.

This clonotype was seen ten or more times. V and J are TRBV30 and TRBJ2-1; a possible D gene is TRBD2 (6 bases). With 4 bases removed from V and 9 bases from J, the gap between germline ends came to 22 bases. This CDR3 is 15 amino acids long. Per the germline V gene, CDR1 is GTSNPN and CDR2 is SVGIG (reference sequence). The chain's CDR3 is CAWNRGLARGGEQFF. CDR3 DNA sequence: TGTGCCTGGAACCGCGGGCTAGCGCGGGGTGGTGAGCAGTTCTTC.

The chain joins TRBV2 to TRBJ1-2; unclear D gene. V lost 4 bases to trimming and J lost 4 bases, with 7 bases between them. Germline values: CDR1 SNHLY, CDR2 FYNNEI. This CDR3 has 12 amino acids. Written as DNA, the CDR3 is TGTGCCAGCAGTGGCACCGGCTATGGCTACACCTTC. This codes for CASSGTGYGYTF.

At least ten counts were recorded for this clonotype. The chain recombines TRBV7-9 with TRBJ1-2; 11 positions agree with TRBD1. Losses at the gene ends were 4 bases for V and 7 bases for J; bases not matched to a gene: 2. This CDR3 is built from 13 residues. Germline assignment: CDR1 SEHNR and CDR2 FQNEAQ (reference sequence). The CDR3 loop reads CASSSDRGLGYTF. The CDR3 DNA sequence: TGTGCCAGCAGCTCGGACAGGGGGCTTGGCTACACCTTC.

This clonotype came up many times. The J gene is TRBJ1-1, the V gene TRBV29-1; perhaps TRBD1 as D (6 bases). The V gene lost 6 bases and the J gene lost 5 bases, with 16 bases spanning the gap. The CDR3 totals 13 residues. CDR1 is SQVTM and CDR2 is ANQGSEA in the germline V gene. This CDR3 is CSVRPTGRTEAFF. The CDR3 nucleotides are TGCAGCGTCAGACCAACAGGGCGTACTGAAGCTTTCTTT.

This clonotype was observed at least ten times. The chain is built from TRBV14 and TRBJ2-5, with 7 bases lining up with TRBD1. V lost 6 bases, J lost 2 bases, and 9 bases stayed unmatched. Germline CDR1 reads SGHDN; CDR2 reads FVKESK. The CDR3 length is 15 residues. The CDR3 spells CASSQRQGMQETQYF. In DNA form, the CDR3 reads TGTGCCAGCAGTCAGAGACAGGGCATGCAAGAGACCCAGTACTTC.

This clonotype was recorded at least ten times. The CDR3 bases are TGTGCCAGCAGTACTGCGGGGCGGGCCCCCTACGAGCAGTACTTC. It yields the protein CASSTAGRAPYEQYF. V gene TRBV12-3 or TRBV12-4 combines with J gene TRBJ2-7, with D perhaps matching TRBD2 (6 bases). This CDR3 contains 15 residues. The V and J ends lost 5 bases and 2 bases respectively, with 16 bases between them.

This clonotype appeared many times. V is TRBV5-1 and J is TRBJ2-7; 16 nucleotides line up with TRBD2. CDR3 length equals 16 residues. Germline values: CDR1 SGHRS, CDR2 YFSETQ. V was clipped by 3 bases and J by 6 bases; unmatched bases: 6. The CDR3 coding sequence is TGCGCCAGCAGCTGGGGACTAGCGGGAGGGCCAACCGAGCAGTACTTC. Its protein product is CASSWGLAGGPTEQYF.

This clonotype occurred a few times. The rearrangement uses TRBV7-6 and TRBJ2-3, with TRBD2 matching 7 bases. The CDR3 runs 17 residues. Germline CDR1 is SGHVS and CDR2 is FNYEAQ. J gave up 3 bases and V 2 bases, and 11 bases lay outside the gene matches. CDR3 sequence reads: CASSLLGLVGGTDTQYF. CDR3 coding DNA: TGTGCCAGCAGCTTACTAGGACTAGTGGGAGGGACAGATACGCAGTATTTT.